This T cell receptor beta chain was captured by sequencing in a study of T-cell memory formation after mild COVID-19. TCRdb analysed the 5' RACE reads with MiXCR anew, one entry per CDR3 protein. Of a few hundred thousand distinct CDR3 sequences listed, 13% to 15% were seen once; the top ten hold less than 25%. The CDR3 runs 13 residues. Trimming removed 1 base at V and 2 bases at J, with 5 bases between. Germline assignment: CDR1 SGHRS and CDR2 YFSETQ. Material for sequencing was PBMCs or a T cell subset sorted from them (not recorded which). This sequence joins TRBV5-1 and TRBJ2-3; unclear D gene. The sequence was collected from a young man who had mild COVID-19 (a few samples of this study predate the infection). Cell type and time point are not known. CDR3: CASSLRFTDTQYF. The CDR3 nucleotides read TGCGCCAGCAGCTTGAGGTTCACAGATACGCAGTATTTT.